Below, 18 T cell receptor beta chains from the same sample are listed, as sequenced in a study of T cell changes during pregnancy in multiple sclerosis. Clones were sequenced by immunoSEQ multiplex PCR, and TCRdb holds only the in-frame ones, with some missing. The data contain some 70,000 clones, about 89% of them seen just once; the ten biggest clones take up 0.65% to 1%. The specimen was peripheral blood, collected in the second trimester of pregnancy. Receptors originate from a female donor with multiple sclerosis, enrolled in a pregnancy study.

V is TRBV19 and J is TRBJ1-2, with D possibly being TRBD1 (5 bases). CDR3 length equals 14 residues. Between the trimmed V and J ends, which lost 0 bases and 6 bases, there was a span of 11 bases. Germline CDR1 and CDR2: LNHDA and SQIVND (reference sequence). The CDR3 region has the DNA TGTGCCAGTAGTATAGATCAAGGCAGGGATGGCTACACCTTC. It translates to CASSIDQGRDGYTF.

The rearrangement joins TRBV18 to TRBJ2-7; the match to TRBD1 covers 9 bases. CDR1 is KGHSH, CDR2 LQKENI, per germline. Trimming removed 4 bases from V and 3 bases from J; junction bases left unmatched: 7. CDR3 size: 15 residues. In DNA, the CDR3 is TGTGCCAGCTCACGAGAACCGGGACAGGGCTACGAGCAGTACTTC. Its protein product is CASSREPGQGYEQYF.

This chain connects TRBV6-1 to TRBJ2-1; weak D call: TRBD2 (5 bases). V was shortened by 6 bases and J by 8 bases, with 20 bases between the two germline ends. The V gene's germline CDR1 is MNHNS and CDR2 SASEGT. This CDR3 has 15 residues. The CDR3 reads CASRTSPAGGYEQFF. CDR3 sequence (DNA): TGTGCCAGCAGAACTTCGCCGGCAGGAGGCTATGAGCAGTTCTTC.

The chain employs TRBV4-3 and TRBJ1-6; D unresolved. Germline CDR1 LGHNA, CDR2 YSLEER. The CDR3 is made up of 15 amino acids. Trimming removed 0 bases at V and 6 bases at J, with 9 bases between. CDR3 sequence reads: CASSQEVQANSPLHF. CDR3 nucleotides: TGCGCCAGCAGCCAAGAGGTCCAAGCTAATTCACCCCTCCACTTT.

The sample holds one count of this clone. The rearrangement uses TRBV4-1 and TRBJ2-3; 7 nucleotides line up with TRBD2. The CDR3 consists of 16 residues. Germline assignment: CDR1 MGHRA and CDR2 YSYEKL. V was pared by 0 bases and J by 0 bases, with 3 bases of the junction left unmatched. CDR3 nucleotides: TGCGCCAGCAGCCAAGAGCGGGGGAGGAGCACAGATACGCAGTATTTT. Translation gives CASSQERGRSTDTQYF.

The chain has TRBV7-9 and TRBJ2-1; D gene unclear. V lost 5 bases and J lost 9, with 14 bases in between. This CDR3 spans 13 amino acids. Germline V gives CDR1 SEHNR, CDR2 FQNEAQ (reference sequence). CDR3 nucleotide sequence: TGTGCCAGCAGCCTCTCGGTGAACTTTGAGCAGTTCTTC. Translating it yields CASSLSVNFEQFF. The variable domain in full, completed from reference TRBV7-9 and TRBJ2-1, reads DTGVSQNPRHKITKRGQNVTFRCDPISEHNRLYWYRQTLGQGPEFLTYFQNEAQLEKSRLLSDRFSAERPKGSFSTLEIQRTEQGDSAMYLCASSLSVNFEQFFGPGTRLTVL.

The V and J genes are TRBV6-1 and TRBJ1-2; D is unresolved. Germline loops: CDR1 MNHNS, CDR2 SASEGT. The CDR3 extends over 12 amino acids. The V end was cut by 4 bases, the J end by 8 bases, with 11 bases between. The CDR3 is CASSAGSGGYTF. CDR3 nucleotides: TGTGCCAGCAGTGCGGGGAGTGGAGGCTACACCTTC.

V usage is TRBV7-8 and J usage is TRBJ2-7; a weak D match, TRBD2 (6 bases). Looked up from germline, CDR1 is SGHVS and CDR2 is FQNEAQ. CDR3 length equals 17 residues. Trimming removed 2 bases from V and 2 bases from J, with 19 bases in between. The CDR3 loop reads CASSLFRVGGIPYEQYF. CDR3 nucleotides: TGTGCCAGCAGCTTATTTAGGGTGGGGGGAATCCCCTACGAGCAGTACTTC.

The rearrangement uses TRBV23-1 and TRBJ1-5, with D perhaps matching TRBD1 (6 bases). TRBV23-1 is an ORF; its function is uncertain. V was pared by 0 bases and J by 2 bases, with 14 bases between. CDR3 length: 17 residues. For the CDR3, the DNA is TGCGCCAGCAGTCAATCGCAGGGGAGTAGGGGCAATCAGCCCCAGCATTTT. Translation: CASSQSQGSRGNQPQHF.

The chain recombines TRBV18 with TRBJ2-7; D gene unclear. Germline V gene lookup returns CDR1 KGHSH and CDR2 LQKENI. The V end lost 0 bases, the J end lost 2 bases, and 8 bases lay between the germline ends. The CDR3 extends over 14 amino acids. In DNA form, the CDR3 reads TGTGCCAGCTCACCACCGGGCAGGACCTACGAGCAGTACTTC. It encodes CASSPPGRTYEQYF.

The chain links TRBV5-1 to TRBJ1-2, with a weak D call TRBD1 (5 bases). V lost 1 base to trimming and J lost 4 bases, with 14 bases between them. CDR1 and CDR2 (germline): SGHRS, YFSETQ. This CDR3 has 15 residues. The CDR3 DNA follows: TGCGCCAGCAGCTTGAGCGCCCAGGGCTCCTATGGCTACACCTTC. Encoded protein: CASSLSAQGSYGYTF.

This chain links TRBV7-9 with TRBJ1-3; D might be TRBD1 (5 bases). The V end was cut by 5 bases, the J end by 1 base, with 9 bases between. Germline lookup yields CDR1 SEHNR and CDR2 FQNEAQ (reference sequence). This CDR3 has 14 residues. The CDR3 loop is CASSPPGSGNTIYF. DNA for the CDR3: TGTGCCAGCAGCCCTCCAGGGTCTGGAAACACCATATATTTT.

The chain couples TRBV5-5 to TRBJ2-2, with D maybe TRBD1 (6 bases). The ends were cut back, 2 bases at V and 1 base at J, with 12 bases in the middle. The germline V gene has CDR1 SGHKS and CDR2 YYEKEE (reference sequence). The CDR3 extends over 16 amino acids. The CDR3 protein is CASSFETGRNTGELFF. DNA of the CDR3: TGTGCCAGCAGCTTCGAGACAGGACGGAACACCGGGGAGCTGTTTTTT.

Points on this clone: This may come from a read error, since a much larger clone is one base off. Other DNA variants within this sample encode the same CDR3. The chain combines TRBV19 with TRBJ1-5; TRBD1 matches at 7 bases. V was clipped by 8 bases and J by 7 bases; unmatched bases: 14. The CDR3 spans 15 residues. Germline-derived CDR1 and CDR2 are LNHDA and SQIVND (reference sequence). CDR3 residues: CASGEIQGVGQPQHF. The CDR3 nucleotides read TGTGCCAGTGGCGAAATCCAGGGGGTGGGGCAGCCCCAGCATTTT.

This sequence joins TRBV11-2 and TRBJ1-6; possibly TRBD1 for D (5 bases). The CDR3 length is 15 residues. V dropped 5 bases and J dropped 7 bases, with 15 bases sitting between them. Per the germline V gene, CDR1 is SGHAT and CDR2 is FQNNGV. CDR3 nucleotide sequence: TGTGCCAGCAGCCCTGGGGGGGGAGGGAATTCACCCCTCCACTTT. Translation: CASSPGGGGNSPLHF.

This clone has more than one count but fewer than ten. This chain connects TRBV6-6 to TRBJ1-5, with TRBD1 matching 9 bases. The ends lost 6 bases at V and 4 bases at J; junction bases unmatched: 7. CDR1 is MNHNY, CDR2 SVGAGI, per germline (reference sequence). This CDR3 is 15 amino acids long. The chain's CDR3 is CASRAQGAQNQPQHF. The CDR3 region has the DNA TGTGCCAGCAGAGCACAGGGGGCGCAGAATCAGCCCCAGCATTTT.

The chain carries TRBV7-6 and TRBJ1-1; no clear D gene. Trimming took off 5 bases at V and 1 base at J, with 14 bases between the two ends. CDR3 size: 15 residues. CDR1 and CDR2 (germline): SGHVS, FNYEAQ. Here the CDR3 reads CASSRGGIANTEAFF. In DNA form, the CDR3 reads TGTGCCAGCAGCCGAGGTGGAATTGCGAACACTGAAGCTTTCTTT.

This clone was counted a few times. The genes are TRBV29-1 and TRBJ1-2; 7 bases map to TRBD1. Trimming took 5 bases from V and 8 from J; bases not matched to a gene: 5. Germline assignment: CDR1 SQVTM and CDR2 ANQGSEA. The CDR3 length is 11 residues. DNA for the CDR3: TGCAGCGTTTGGGACAGACAAGGCTACACCTTC. This encodes CSVWDRQGYTF.